One and the same sample provided the 9 T cell receptor beta chains below, sequenced in a study of T-cell memory formation after mild COVID-19. TCRdb used MiXCR to reprocess the 5' RACE reads, holding one entry per CDR3 protein. The sample records some 300,000 distinct CDR3 sequences, less than 25% being singletons. What was sequenced was PBMCs or a T cell subset sorted from them (not recorded which). The receptors stem from a man between 18 and 29 years old who had mild COVID-19 (a few samples of this study predate the infection). Cell type and time point are not known.

This clonotype was detected a few times. The rearrangement uses TRBV7-2 and TRBJ2-5; D not certain. The CDR3 totals 15 residues. The V gene's germline CDR1 is SGHTA and CDR2 FQGNSA. Trimming stripped 1 base from V and 5 bases from J, with 14 bases between. The CDR3 DNA reads as TGTGCCAGCAGCTTAGGCCCCGACATCCTTGAGACCCAGTACTTC. This sequence encodes CASSLGPDILETQYF.

This clonotype showed up many times. V is TRBV7-2 and J is TRBJ2-1; D gene unclear. V was cut by 3 bases and J by 3 bases, with 3 bases left in between. Germline assignment: CDR1 SGHTA and CDR2 FQGNSA. This CDR3 has 12 residues. The CDR3 spells CASSFGYNEQFF. The CDR3 DNA follows: TGTGCCAGCAGCTTCGGCTACAATGAGCAGTTCTTC.

The CDR3 region is CASSTGSAGTDTQYF. In DNA form, the CDR3 reads TGTGCCAGCAGTACAGGGTCAGCGGGCACAGATACGCAGTATTTT. This chain uses TRBV28 with TRBJ2-3; a possible D gene is TRBD1 (6 bases). The CDR3 is 15 amino acids. V was cut by 5 bases and J by 1 base, with 13 bases left in between. Germline CDR1 MDHEN, CDR2 SYDVKM.

This clonotype was counted only a few times. V and J are TRBV12-3 or TRBV12-4 and TRBJ2-5, with D unclear. V was pared by 3 bases and J by 2 bases, with 7 bases between. The CDR3 consists of 13 residues. The CDR3 region has the DNA TGTGCCAGCAGTTTCGGTAAACAAGAGACCCAGTACTTC. Translated: CASSFGKQETQYF.

This clonotype was counted a few times. The gene calls are TRBV29-1 and TRBJ2-1, with 9 nucleotides matching TRBD2. Looked up from germline, CDR1 is SQVTM and CDR2 is ANQGSEA. This CDR3 is 15 amino acids long. V trimming: 4 bases; J trimming: 6 bases; junction bases outside the gene matches: 10. The CDR3 is CSVVSRGGLSNEQFF. DNA of the CDR3: TGCAGCGTTGTATCGCGGGGGGGCCTAAGCAATGAGCAGTTCTTC.

This clonotype was detected many times. In DNA form, the CDR3 reads TGCGCCAGCAGCTTGAGCTTTCAAGAGACCCAGTACTTC. Its protein is CASSLSFQETQYF. The chain joins TRBV5-1 to TRBJ2-5; D is unclear. The germline V gene encodes CDR1 SGHRS and CDR2 YFSETQ. V dropped 1 base and J dropped 2 bases, with 6 bases sitting between them. The CDR3 is made up of 13 amino acids.

A few counts support this clonotype. The J gene is TRBJ1-2, the V gene TRBV18, with D unresolved. The CDR3 spans 13 residues. The germline gives CDR1 KGHSH, CDR2 LQKENI. With 1 base removed from V and 2 bases from J, the gap between germline ends came to 5 bases. The CDR3, as DNA: TGTGCCAGCTCACCACAGGAAAACTATGGCTACACCTTC. Protein product: CASSPQENYGYTF.

This clonotype has just a few counts. The chain joins TRBV20-1 to TRBJ2-7, with 10 bases fitting TRBD1. V lost 0 bases to trimming and J lost 4 bases; unmatched junction nucleotides: 6. The CDR3 loop spans 15 amino acids. CDR1 is DFQATT, CDR2 SNEGSKA, per germline (reference sequence). Here the CDR3 reads CSARDPRQGAYEQYV. The DNA of the CDR3 is TGCAGTGCTAGAGACCCAAGACAGGGGGCTTACGAGCAGTACGTC.

The chain has TRBV9 and TRBJ1-2; D ambiguous. The germline CDR1 and CDR2 sequences are SGDLS and YYNGEE. Deletions cut 4 bases from V and 5 bases from J, with 12 bases between. CDR3 length: 13 residues. CDR3 nucleotide sequence: TGTGCCAGCAGCCTCCCGGGCGGGTATGGCTACACCTTC. The encoded protein is CASSLPGGYGYTF.